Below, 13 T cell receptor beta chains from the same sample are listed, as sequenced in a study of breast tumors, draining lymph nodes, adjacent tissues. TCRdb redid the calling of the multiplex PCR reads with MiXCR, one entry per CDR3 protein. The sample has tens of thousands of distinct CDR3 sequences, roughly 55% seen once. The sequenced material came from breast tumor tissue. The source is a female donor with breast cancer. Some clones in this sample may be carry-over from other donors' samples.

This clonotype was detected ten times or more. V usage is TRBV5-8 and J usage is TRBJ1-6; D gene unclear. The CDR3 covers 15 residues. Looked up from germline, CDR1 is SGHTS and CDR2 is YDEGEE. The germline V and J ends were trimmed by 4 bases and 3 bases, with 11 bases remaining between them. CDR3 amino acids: CASSPEINYNSPLHF. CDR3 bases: TGTGCCAGCAGCCCCGAGATAAACTATAATTCACCCCTCCACTTT. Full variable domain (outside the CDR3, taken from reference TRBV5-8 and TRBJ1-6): EAGVTQSPTHLIKTRGQQATLRCSPISGHTSVYWYQQALGLGLQFLLWYDEGEERNRGNFPPRFSGRQFPNYSSELNVNALELEDSALYLCASSPEINYNSPLHFGNGTRLTVT.

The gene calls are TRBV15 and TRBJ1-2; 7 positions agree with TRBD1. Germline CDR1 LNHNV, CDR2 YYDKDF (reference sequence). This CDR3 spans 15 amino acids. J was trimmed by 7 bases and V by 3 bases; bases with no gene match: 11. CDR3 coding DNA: TGTGCCACCAGCAGGGACGTTACAGGGGAGAGTGGCTACACCTTC. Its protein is CATSRDVTGESGYTF.

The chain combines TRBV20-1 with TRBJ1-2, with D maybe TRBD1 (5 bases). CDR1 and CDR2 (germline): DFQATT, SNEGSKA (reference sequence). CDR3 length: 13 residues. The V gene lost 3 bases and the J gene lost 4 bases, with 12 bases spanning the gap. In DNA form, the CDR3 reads TGCAGTGCTAGTACGAGGGGATCCTATGGCTACACCTTC. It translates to CSASTRGSYGYTF.

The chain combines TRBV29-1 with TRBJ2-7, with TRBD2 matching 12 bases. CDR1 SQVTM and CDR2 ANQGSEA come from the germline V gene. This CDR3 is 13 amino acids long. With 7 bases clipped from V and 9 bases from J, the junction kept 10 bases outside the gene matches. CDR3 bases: TGCAGCGCCGAAACTAGCGGGAGGCTAGGGCAGTACTTC. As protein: CSAETSGRLGQYF.

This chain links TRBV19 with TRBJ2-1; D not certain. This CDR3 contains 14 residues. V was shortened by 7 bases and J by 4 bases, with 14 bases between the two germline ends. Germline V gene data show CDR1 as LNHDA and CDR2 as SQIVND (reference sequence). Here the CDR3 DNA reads TGTGCCAGTAAGGCGGCCAACCCGTACAATGAGCAGTTCTTC. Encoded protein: CASKAANPYNEQFF.

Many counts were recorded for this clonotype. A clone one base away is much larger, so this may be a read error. The CDR3, as DNA: TGTGCCAGCAGTCACAATAGTAACAATGAGCAGTTCTTC. Translating gives CASSHNSNNEQFF. The genes are TRBV6-2 or TRBV6-3 and TRBJ2-1, with no clear D. Germline assignment: CDR1 MNHEY and CDR2 SVGEGT. Trimming stripped 5 bases from V and 5 bases from J, with 10 bases between. CDR3 length: 13 amino acids.

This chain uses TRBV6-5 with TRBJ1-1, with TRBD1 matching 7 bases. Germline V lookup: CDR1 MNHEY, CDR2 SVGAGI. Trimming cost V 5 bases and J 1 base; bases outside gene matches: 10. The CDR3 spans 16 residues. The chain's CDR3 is CASSRQTGWTNTEAFF. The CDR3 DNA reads TGTGCCAGCAGTCGCCAGACAGGGTGGACGAACACTGAAGCTTTCTTT.

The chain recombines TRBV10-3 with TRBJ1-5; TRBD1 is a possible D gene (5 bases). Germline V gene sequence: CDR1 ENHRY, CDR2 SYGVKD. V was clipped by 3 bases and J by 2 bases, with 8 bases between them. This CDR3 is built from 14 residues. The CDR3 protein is CAISEGGGNQPQHF. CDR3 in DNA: TGTGCCATCAGTGAAGGAGGGGGCAATCAGCCCCAGCATTTT.

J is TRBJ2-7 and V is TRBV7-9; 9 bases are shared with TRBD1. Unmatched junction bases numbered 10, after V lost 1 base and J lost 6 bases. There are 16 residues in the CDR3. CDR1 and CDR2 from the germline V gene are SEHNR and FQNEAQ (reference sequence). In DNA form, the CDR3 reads TGTGCCAGCAGCTTAGAGTCGGGACAGGGAACCTCCGAGCAGTACTTC. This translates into CASSLESGQGTSEQYF.

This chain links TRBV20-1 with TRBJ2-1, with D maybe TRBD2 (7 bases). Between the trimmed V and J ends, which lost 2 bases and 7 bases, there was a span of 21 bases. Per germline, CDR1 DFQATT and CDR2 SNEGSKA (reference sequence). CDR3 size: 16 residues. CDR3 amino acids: CSARHRGGGSGNEQFF. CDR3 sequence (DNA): TGCAGTGCTAGACATCGTGGGGGCGGGAGTGGGAATGAGCAGTTCTTC.

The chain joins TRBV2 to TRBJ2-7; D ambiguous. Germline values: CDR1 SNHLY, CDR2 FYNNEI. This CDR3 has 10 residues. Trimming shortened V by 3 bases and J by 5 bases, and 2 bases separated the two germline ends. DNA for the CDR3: TGTGCCAGCAGTGAGAACGAGCAGTACGTC. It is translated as CASSENEQYV.

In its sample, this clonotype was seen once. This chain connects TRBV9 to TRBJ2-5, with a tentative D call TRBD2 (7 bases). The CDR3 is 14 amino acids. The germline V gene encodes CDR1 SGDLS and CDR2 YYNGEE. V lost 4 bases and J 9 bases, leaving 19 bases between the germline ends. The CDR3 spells CASSPTGGGESQYF. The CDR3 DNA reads TGTGCCAGCAGCCCGACGGGGGGCGGGGAGTCCCAGTACTTC.

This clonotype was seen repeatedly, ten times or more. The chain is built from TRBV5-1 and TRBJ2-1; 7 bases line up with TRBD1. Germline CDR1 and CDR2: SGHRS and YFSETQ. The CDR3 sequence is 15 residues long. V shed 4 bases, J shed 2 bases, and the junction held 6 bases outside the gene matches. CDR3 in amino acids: CASSPDRFAYNEQFF. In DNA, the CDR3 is TGCGCCAGCAGCCCGGACAGGTTCGCCTACAATGAGCAGTTCTTC.